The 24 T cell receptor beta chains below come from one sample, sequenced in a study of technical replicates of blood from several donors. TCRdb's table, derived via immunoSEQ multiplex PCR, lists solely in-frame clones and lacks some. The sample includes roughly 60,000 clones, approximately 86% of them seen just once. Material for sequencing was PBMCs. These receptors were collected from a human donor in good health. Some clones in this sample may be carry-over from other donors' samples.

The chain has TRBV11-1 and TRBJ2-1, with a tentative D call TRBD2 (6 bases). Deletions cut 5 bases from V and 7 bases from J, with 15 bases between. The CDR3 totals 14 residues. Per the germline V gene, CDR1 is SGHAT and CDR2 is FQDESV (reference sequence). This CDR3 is CASSKDIGGNEQFF. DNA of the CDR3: TGTGCCAGCAGCAAGGACATTGGGGGGAATGAGCAGTTCTTC.

CDR3 coding DNA: TGCGCCAGCAGCCAAGAACCGCTAGCGGGAGAATCAGATACGCAGTATTTT. It translates to CASSQEPLAGESDTQYF. The chain links TRBV4-1 to TRBJ2-3; 10 bases match TRBD2. The germline V gene encodes CDR1 MGHRA and CDR2 YSYEKL. CDR3 length: 17 amino acids. V dropped 0 bases and J dropped 4; count of bases not matched to a gene: 7.

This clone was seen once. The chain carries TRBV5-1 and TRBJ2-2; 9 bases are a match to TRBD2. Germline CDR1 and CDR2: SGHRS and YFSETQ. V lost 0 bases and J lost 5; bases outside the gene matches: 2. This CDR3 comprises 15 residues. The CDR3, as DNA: TGCGCCAGCAGCTTGGGACTAGCGGTTACCGGGGAGCTGTTTTTT. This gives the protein CASSLGLAVTGELFF.

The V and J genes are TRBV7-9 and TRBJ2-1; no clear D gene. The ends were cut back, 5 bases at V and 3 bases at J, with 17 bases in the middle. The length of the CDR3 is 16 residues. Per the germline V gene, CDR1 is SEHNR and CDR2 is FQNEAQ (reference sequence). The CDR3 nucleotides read TGTGCCAGCAGCACTAACGCTATTGAGAACTACAATGAGCAGTTCTTC. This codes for CASSTNAIENYNEQFF.

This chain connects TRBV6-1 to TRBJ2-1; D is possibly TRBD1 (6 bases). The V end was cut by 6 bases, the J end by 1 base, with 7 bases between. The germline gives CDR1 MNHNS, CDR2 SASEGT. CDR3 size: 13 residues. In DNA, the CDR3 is TGTGCCAGCAGGGACAGATCCTACAATGAGCAGTTCTTC. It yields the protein CASRDRSYNEQFF.

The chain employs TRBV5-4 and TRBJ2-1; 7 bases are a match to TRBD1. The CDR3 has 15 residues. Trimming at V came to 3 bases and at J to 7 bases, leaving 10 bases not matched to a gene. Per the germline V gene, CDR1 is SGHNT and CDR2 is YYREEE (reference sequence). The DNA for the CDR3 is TGTGCCAGCAGCTCCCAGGACAGGAACTGGAATGAGCAGTTCTTC. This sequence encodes CASSSQDRNWNEQFF.

The CDR3 region has the DNA TGTGCCTGGAGTGACAGGGGAGATGGCTACACCTTC. It codes for CAWSDRGDGYTF. The chain has TRBV30 and TRBJ1-2; 7 bases line up with TRBD1. Looked up from germline, CDR1 is GTSNPN and CDR2 is SVGIG (reference sequence). V was clipped by 1 base and J by 6 bases; unmatched bases: 2. This CDR3 comprises 12 residues.

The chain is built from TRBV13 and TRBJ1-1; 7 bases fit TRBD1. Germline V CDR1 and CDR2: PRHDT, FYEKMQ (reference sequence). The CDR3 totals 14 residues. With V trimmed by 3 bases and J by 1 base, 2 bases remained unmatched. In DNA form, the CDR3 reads TGTGCCAGCAGCTTCCGGGACAGGAACACTGAAGCTTTCTTT. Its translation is CASSFRDRNTEAFF. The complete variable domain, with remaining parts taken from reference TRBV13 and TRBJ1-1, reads AAGVIQSPRHLIKEKRETATLKCYPIPRHDTVYWYQQGPGQDPQFLISFYEKMQSDKGSIPDRFSAQQFSDYHSELNMSSLELGDSALYFCASSFRDRNTEAFFGQGTRLTVV.

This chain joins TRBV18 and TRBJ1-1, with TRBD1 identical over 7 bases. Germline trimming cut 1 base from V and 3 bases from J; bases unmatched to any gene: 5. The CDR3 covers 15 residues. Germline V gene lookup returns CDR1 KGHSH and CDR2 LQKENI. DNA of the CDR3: TGTGCCAGCTCACCACAAACAGGGACAGACACTGAAGCTTTCTTT. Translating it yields CASSPQTGTDTEAFF.

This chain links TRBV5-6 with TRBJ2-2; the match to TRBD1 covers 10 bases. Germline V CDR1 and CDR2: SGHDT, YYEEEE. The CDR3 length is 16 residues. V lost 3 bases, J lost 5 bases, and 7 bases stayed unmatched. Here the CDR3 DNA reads TGTGCCAGCAGCTACGTGGACAGGGGGACGACCGGGGAGCTGTTTTTT. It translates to CASSYVDRGTTGELFF.

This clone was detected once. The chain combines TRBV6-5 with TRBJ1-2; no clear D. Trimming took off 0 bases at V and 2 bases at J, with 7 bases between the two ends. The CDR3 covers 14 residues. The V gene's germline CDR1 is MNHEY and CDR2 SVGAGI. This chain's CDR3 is CASSYSRPNYGYTF. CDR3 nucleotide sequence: TGTGCCAGCAGTTACTCTCGTCCCAACTATGGCTACACCTTC.

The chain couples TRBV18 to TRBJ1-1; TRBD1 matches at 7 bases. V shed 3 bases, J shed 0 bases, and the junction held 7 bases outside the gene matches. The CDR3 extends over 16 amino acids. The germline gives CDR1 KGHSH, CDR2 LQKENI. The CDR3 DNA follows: TGTGCCAGCTCACCGAACCGGGACAGCTTGAACACTGAAGCTTTCTTT. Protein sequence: CASSPNRDSLNTEAFF.

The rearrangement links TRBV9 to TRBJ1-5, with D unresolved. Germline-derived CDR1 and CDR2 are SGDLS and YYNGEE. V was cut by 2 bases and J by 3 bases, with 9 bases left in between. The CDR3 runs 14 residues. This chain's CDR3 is CASSVDSVNQPQHF. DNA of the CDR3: TGTGCCAGCAGCGTTGATAGTGTCAATCAGCCCCAGCATTTT.

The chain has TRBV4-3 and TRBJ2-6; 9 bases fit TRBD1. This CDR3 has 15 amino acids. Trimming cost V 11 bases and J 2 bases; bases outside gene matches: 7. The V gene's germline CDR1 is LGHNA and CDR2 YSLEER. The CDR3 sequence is CASGTGMAGANVLTF. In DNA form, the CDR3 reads TGCGCCTCCGGGACAGGGATGGCTGGGGCCAACGTCCTGACTTTC.

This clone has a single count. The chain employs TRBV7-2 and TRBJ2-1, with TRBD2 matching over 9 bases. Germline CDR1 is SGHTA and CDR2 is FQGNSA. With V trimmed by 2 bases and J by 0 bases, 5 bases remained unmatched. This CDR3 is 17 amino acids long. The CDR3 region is CASSLSLAGSSYNEQFF. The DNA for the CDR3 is TGTGCCAGCAGCTTATCTCTAGCGGGGAGCTCCTACAATGAGCAGTTCTTC. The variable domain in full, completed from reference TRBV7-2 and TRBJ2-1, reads GAGVSQSPSNKVTEKGKDVELRCDPISGHTALYWYRQSLGQGLEFLIYFQGNSAPDKSGLPSDRFSAERTGGSVSTLTIQRTQQEDSAVYLCASSLSLAGSSYNEQFFGPGTRLTVL.

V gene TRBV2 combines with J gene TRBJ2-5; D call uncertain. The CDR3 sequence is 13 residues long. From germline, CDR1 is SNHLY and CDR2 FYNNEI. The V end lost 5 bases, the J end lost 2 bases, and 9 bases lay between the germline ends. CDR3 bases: TGTGCCAGCAGTTTCCAGAATCAAGAGACCCAGTACTTC. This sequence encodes CASSFQNQETQYF.

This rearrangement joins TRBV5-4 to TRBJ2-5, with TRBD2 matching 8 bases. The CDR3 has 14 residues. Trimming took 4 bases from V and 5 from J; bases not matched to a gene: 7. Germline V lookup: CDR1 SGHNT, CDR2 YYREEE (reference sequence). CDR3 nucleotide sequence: TGTGCCAGCAGCAGATTAGCGGGGTTGGAGACCCAGTACTTC. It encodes CASSRLAGLETQYF. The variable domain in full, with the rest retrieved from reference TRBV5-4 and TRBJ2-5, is ETGVTQSPTHLIKTRGQQVTLRCSSQSGHNTVSWYQQALGQGPQFIFQYYREEENGRGNFPPRFSGLQFPNYSSELNVNALELDDSALYLCASSRLAGLETQYFGPGTRLLVL.

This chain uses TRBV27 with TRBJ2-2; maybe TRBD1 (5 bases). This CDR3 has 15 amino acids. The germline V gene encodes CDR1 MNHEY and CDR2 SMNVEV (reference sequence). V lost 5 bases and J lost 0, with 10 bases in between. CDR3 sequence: CASSLRVSNTGELFF. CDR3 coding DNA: TGTGCCAGCAGTCTCAGGGTTTCGAACACCGGGGAGCTGTTTTTT.

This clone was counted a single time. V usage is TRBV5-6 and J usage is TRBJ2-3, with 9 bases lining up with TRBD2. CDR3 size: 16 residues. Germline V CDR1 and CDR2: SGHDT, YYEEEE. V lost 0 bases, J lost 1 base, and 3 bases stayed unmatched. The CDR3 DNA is TGTGCCAGCAGCTTGGTGTCTAGCGGGGGCACAGATACGCAGTATTTT. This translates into CASSLVSSGGTDTQYF.

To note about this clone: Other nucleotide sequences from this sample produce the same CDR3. The CDR3: CASSLGANYGYTF. DNA for the CDR3: TGCGCCAGCAGCCTGGGAGCTAACTATGGCTACACCTTC. The gene calls are TRBV5-1 and TRBJ1-2, with unresolved D. The V and J ends lost 4 bases and 0 bases respectively, with 7 bases between them. The CDR3 has 13 amino acids. Germline lookup yields CDR1 SGHRS and CDR2 YFSETQ. The full variable domain, completed using reference TRBV5-1 and TRBJ1-2, is KAGVTQTPRYLIKTRGQQVTLSCSPISGHRSVSWYQQTPGQGLQFLFEYFSETQRNKGNFPGRFSGRQFSNSRSEMNVSTLELGDSALYLCASSLGANYGYTFGSGTRLTVV.

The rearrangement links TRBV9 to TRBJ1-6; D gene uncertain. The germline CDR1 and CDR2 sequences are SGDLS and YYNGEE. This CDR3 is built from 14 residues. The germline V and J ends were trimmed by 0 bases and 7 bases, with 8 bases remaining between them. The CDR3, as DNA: TGTGCCAGCAGCGTAGACACCAACAATTCACCCCTCCACTTT. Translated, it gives CASSVDTNNSPLHF.

In DNA form, the CDR3 reads TGTGCCAGTAGTATGCGGGAGGAGACCCAGTACTTC. Translation: CASSMREETQYF. The chain uses TRBV19 and TRBJ2-5; 7 nucleotides match TRBD2. The CDR3 runs to 12 residues. J gave up 5 bases and V 3 bases, and 0 bases lay outside the gene matches. From germline, CDR1 is LNHDA and CDR2 SQIVND (reference sequence).

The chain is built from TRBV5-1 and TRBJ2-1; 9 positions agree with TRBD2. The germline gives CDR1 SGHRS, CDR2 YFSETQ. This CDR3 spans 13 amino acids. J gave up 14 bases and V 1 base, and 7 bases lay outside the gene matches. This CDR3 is CASSLTAGGPKFF. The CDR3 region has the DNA TGCGCCAGCAGCTTGACGGCGGGGGGGCCTAAGTTCTTC.

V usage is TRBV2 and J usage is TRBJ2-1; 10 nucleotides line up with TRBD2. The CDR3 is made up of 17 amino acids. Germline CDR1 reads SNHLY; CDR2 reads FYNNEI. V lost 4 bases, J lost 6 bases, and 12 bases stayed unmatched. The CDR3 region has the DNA TGTGCCAGCAGTGGGGGAACTCTAGCGGGGGCTCTCAATGAGCAGTTCTTC. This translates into CASSGGTLAGALNEQFF. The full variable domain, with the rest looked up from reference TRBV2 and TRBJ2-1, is EPEVTQTPSHQVTQMGQEVILRCVPISNHLYFYWYRQILGQKVEFLVSFYNNEISEKSEIFDDQFSVERPDGSNFTLKIRSTKLEDSAMYFCASSGGTLAGALNEQFFGPGTRLTVL.